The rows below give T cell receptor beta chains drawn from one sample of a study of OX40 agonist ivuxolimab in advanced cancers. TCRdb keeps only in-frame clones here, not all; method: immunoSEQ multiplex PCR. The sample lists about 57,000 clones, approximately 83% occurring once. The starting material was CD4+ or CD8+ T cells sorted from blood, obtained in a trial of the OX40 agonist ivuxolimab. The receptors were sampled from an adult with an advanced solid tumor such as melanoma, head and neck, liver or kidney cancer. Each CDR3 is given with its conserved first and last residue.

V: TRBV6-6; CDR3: CASSYSGTGNSPLHF
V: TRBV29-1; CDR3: CSVALAGGYNEQFF
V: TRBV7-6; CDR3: CASSPGLAAEQYF
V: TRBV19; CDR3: CASSTGSHQPQHF
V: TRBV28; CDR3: CASYSLINQPQHF
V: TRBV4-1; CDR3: CASSPVSFWDVSSYEQYF
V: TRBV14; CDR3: CASSQGGHSATNEKLFF
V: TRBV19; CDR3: CASSRTGYVGETQYF
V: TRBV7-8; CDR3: CASSQGLEFNTDTQYF
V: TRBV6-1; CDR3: CASSSVLNTEAFF
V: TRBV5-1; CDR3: CASSLGPSQETQYF
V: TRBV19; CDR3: CASSRAGQGTGSPLHF
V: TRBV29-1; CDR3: CSETPRGIDYNEQFF
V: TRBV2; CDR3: CASTNLRGGGTDTQYF
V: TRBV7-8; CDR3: CASSLVPQGAGNTIYF
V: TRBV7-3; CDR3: CASSSPGQGVSGANVLTF
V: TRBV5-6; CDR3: CASSLGQGGTGELFF
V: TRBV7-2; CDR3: CASSLEGFQPQHF
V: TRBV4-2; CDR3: CASSQLHTEAFF
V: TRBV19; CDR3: CASSIWTGDQPQHF
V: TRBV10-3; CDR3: CAITRGFNSPLHF
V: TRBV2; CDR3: CAILTRDSQETQYF
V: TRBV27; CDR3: CASGGPGLAGWETQYF
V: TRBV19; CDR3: CASSRDTTGGYTEAFF
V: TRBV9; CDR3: CASNRRGPQEPSEQFF
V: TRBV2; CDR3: CASNEGSETQYF
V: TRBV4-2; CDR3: CASSPSTGPGANVLTF